The 8 T cell receptor beta chains listed next were all sequenced from one sample in a study. TCRdb recomputed calls from the RT-PCR reads with MiXCR, one row per CDR3 protein. This sample has hundreds of thousands of distinct CDR3 sequences; more than 13% occur once, and the top ten carry just over 3.5%. The specimen sequenced was memory CD4+ T cells from blood. Source of these receptors: a female donor in good health, serving as a healthy control.

This clonotype was detected ten times or more. The chain recombines TRBV12-3 or TRBV12-4 with TRBJ2-4; D gene ambiguous. V lost 2 bases and J lost 7, with 9 bases in between. The CDR3 totals 13 residues. In DNA form, the CDR3 reads TGTGCCAGCAGTTTACGCCCAGTTAACATTCAGTACTTC. This gives the protein CASSLRPVNIQYF.

This clonotype was counted only a few times. This chain connects TRBV20-1 to TRBJ1-2, with D perhaps matching TRBD1 (6 bases). CDR1 is DFQATT, CDR2 SNEGSKA, per germline (reference sequence). Trimming cost V 3 bases and J 1 base, with 15 bases left between them. The CDR3 loop spans 15 amino acids. The CDR3 bases are TGCAGTGCTAGTAGTCCCGGGACACTTAACTATGGCTACACCTTC. This encodes CSASSPGTLNYGYTF.

This sequence joins TRBV28 and TRBJ2-3; D gene unclear. Germline V gives CDR1 MDHEN, CDR2 SYDVKM. The V end lost 5 bases, the J end lost 5 bases, and 14 bases lay between the germline ends. The CDR3 is made up of 14 amino acids. The CDR3 loop is CASSRVNTVDTQYF. The CDR3 DNA is TGTGCCAGCAGTAGGGTTAATACAGTAGATACGCAGTATTTT.

This clonotype was seen a handful of times. DNA for the CDR3: TGTGCCAGCAGCTCCGCCGGGACACACACAGATACGCAGTATTTT. Translating it yields CASSSAGTHTDTQYF. The rearrangement joins TRBV5-4 to TRBJ2-3; possible D gene TRBD1, 6 bases. This CDR3 has 15 amino acids. Germline CDR1 is SGHNT and CDR2 is YYREEE (reference sequence). The ends were cut back, 3 bases at V and 2 bases at J, with 13 bases in the middle.

The chain couples TRBV20-1 to TRBJ2-1; TRBD2 matches at 12 bases. In germline, CDR1 is DFQATT, CDR2 SNEGSKA (reference sequence). There are 17 residues in the CDR3. V was clipped by 8 bases and J by 4 bases; unmatched bases: 15. CDR3 coding DNA: TGCAGTCCCGGGGAGACTAGCGGGAGCCCGGTTTACAATGAGCAGTTCTTC. Translating gives CSPGETSGSPVYNEQFF.

The V and J genes are TRBV6-1 and TRBJ2-1, with D tentatively TRBD2 (6 bases). There are 15 residues in the CDR3. Germline V lookup: CDR1 MNHNS, CDR2 SASEGT. Trimming shortened V by 4 bases and J by 2 bases, and 12 bases separated the two germline ends. CDR3 DNA sequence: TGTGCCAGCAGTGCTGCGGGACTGACCTACAATGAGCAGTTCTTC. Its protein is CASSAAGLTYNEQFF.

V usage is TRBV7-6 and J usage is TRBJ2-2; the D is unclear. The germline V gene encodes CDR1 SGHVS and CDR2 FNYEAQ. CDR3 size: 13 residues. V lost 3 bases, J lost 5 bases, and 7 bases lay in between. CDR3 residues: CASSFYGTGELFF. The CDR3 bases are TGTGCCAGCAGCTTCTACGGAACCGGGGAGCTGTTTTTT.

This chain connects TRBV27 to TRBJ2-7; 9 positions match TRBD2. Germline trimming cut 2 bases from V and 5 bases from J; bases unmatched to any gene: 13. This CDR3 is built from 17 residues. Germline values: CDR1 MNHEY, CDR2 SMNVEV (reference sequence). CDR3 sequence (DNA): TGTGCCAGCAGTTTACGGGTGGGACTAGCTCTAGACGACGAGCAGTACTTC. The encoded protein is CASSLRVGLALDDEQYF.